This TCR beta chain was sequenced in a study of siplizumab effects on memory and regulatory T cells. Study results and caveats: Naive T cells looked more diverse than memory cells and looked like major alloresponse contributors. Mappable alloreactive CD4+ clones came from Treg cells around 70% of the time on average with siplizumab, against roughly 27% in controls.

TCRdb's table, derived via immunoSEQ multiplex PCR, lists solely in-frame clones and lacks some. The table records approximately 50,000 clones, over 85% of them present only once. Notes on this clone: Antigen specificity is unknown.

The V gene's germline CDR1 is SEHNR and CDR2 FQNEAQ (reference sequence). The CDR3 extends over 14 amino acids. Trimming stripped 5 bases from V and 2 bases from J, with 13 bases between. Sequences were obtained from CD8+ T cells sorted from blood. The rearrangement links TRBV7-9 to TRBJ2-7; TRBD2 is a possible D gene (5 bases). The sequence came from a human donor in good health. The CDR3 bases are TGTGCCAGCAGCCCCCAAACCGGGGCCTACGAGCAGTACTTC. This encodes CASSPQTGAYEQYF.